This T cell receptor beta chain appears in the sequencing data of a study of cytomegalovirus exposure and HLA in healthy donors. Whole-study findings and limits: Around 160 TCR beta chains were listed as cytomegalovirus-associated. Owing to their indistinguishability, certain V segments, notably TRBV6-2 and TRBV6-3, were excluded. Published work reported that the classifier diagnosed cytomegalovirus status with high specificity and sensitivity. Later on, an analysis found that several of the most significant clusters appeared to be linked to common viral pathogens, which included parvovirus B19.

About this clone itself: Its antigen is still unknown.

The CDR3 is made up of 13 amino acids. The trim removed 7 bases at V and 1 base at J, leaving 6 bases unmatched. Germline V gene data show CDR1 as GTSNPN and CDR2 as SVGIG (reference sequence). With 60 Vbeta and 13 Jbeta primers, the PCR was carried out. Method: immunoSEQ multiplex PCR; TCRdb's copy keeps in-frame clones and lacks some. The sample includes 150,000 to 200,000 clones, under 85% of them seen just once. The TCR sequence derives from a woman aged 18-29 years in good health and CMV-seropositive. This rearrangement joins TRBV30 to TRBJ1-1, with 7 bases aligning to TRBD1. The sequenced sample was PBMCs. The CDR3 sequence: CAFYRGTNTEAFF. CDR3 bases: TGTGCCTTTTACAGGGGTACGAACACTGAAGCTTTCTTT.